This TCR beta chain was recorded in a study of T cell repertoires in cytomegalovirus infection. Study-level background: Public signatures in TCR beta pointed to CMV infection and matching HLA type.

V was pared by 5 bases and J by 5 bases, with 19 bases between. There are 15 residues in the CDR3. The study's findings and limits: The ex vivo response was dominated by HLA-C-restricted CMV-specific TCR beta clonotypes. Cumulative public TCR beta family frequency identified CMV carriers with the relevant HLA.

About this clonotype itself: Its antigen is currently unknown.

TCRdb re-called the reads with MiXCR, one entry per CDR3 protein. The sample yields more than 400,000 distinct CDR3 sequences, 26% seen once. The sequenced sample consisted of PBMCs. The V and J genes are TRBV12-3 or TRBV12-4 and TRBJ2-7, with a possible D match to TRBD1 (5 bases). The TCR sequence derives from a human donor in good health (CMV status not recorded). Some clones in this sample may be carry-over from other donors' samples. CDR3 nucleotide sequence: TGTGCCAGCAGTCCCCGACAGACCCTCTCTGACGAGCAGTACTTC. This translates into CASSPRQTLSDEQYF.